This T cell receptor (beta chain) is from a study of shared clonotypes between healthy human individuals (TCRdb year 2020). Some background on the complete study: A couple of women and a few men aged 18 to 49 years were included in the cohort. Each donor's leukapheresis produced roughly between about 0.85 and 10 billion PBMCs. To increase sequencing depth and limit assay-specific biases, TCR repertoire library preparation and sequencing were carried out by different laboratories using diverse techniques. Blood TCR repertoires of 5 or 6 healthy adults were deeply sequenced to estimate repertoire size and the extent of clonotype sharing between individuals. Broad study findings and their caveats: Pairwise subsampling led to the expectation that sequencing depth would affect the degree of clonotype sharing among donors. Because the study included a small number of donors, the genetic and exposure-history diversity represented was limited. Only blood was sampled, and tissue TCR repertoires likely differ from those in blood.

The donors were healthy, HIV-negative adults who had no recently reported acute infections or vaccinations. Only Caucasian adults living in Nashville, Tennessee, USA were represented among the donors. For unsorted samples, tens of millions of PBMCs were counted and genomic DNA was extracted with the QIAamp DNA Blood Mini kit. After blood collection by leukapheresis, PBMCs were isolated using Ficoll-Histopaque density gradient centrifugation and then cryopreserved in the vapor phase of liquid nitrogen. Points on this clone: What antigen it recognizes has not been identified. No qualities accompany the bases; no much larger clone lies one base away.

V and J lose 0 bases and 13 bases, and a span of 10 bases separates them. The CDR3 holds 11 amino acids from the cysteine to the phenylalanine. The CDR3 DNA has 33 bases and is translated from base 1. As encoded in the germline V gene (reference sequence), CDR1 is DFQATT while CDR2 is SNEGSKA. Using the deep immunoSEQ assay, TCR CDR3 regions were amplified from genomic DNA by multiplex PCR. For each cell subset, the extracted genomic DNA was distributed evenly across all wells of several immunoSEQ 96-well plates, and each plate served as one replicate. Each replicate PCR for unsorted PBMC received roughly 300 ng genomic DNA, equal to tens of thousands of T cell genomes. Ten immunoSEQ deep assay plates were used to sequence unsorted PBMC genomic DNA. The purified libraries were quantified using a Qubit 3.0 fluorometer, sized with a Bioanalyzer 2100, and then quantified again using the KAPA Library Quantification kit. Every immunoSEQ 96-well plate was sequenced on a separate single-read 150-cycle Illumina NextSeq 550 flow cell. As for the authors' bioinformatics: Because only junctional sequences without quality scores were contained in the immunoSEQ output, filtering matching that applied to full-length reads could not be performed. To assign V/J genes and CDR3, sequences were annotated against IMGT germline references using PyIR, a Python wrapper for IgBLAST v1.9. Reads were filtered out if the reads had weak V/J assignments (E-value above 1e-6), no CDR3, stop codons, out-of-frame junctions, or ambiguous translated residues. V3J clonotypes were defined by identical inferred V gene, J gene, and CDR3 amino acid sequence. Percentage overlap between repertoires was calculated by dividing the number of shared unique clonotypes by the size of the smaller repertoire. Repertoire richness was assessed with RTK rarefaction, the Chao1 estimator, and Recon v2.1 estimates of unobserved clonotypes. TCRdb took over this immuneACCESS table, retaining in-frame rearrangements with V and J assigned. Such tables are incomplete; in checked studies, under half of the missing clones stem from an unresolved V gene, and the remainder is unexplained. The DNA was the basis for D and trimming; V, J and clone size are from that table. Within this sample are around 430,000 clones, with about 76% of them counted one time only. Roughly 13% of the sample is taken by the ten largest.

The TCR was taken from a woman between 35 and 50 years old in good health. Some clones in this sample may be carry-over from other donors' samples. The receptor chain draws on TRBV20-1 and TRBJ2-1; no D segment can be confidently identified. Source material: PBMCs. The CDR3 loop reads CSAREYLDQFF. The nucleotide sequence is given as TGCAGTGCTAGAGAATATCTTGATCAGTTCTTC.